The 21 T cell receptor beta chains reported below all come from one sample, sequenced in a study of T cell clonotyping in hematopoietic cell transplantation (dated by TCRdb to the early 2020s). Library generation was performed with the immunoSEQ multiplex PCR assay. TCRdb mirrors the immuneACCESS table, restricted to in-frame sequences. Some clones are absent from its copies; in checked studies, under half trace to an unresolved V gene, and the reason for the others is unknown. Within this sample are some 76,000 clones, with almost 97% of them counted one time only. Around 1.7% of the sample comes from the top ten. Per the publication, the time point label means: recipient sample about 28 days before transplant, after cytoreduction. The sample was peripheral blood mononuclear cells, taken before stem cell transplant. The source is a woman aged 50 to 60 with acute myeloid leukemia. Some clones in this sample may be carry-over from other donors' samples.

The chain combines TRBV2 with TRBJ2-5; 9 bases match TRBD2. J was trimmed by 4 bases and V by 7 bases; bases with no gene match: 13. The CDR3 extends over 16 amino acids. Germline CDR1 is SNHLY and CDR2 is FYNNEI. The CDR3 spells CASTYPVAGVGETQYF. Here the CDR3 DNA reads TGTGCCAGCACTTACCCCGTAGCGGGAGTGGGAGAGACCCAGTACTTC.

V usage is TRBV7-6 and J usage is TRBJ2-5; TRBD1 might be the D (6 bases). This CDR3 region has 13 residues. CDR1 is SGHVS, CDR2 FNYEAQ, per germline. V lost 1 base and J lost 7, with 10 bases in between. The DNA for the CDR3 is TGTGCCAGCAGCTTAGGTCGAGGGGGGACCCAGTACTTC. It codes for CASSLGRGGTQYF.

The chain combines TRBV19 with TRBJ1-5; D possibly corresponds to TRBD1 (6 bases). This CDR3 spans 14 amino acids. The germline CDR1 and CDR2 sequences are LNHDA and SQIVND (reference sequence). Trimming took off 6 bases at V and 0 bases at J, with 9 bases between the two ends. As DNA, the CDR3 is TGTGCCAGTAGGGGGACACTTAGCAATCAGCCCCAGCATTTT. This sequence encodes CASRGTLSNQPQHF.

CDR3 residues: CATLGNYRDEQFF. The DNA of the CDR3 is TGTGCCACCCTGGGGAACTACAGGGATGAGCAGTTCTTC. The chain links TRBV6-6 to TRBJ2-1; D might be TRBD1 (6 bases). Germline V gives CDR1 MNHNY, CDR2 SVGAGI (reference sequence). The ends were cut back, 10 bases at V and 8 bases at J, with 18 bases in the middle. This CDR3 has 13 residues.

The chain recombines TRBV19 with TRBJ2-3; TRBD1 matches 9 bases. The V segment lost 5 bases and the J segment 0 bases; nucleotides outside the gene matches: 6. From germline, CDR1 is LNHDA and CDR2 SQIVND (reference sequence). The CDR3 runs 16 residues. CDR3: CASSLLGTGSTDTQYF. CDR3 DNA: TGTGCCAGTAGTCTCTTAGGGACAGGGAGCACAGATACGCAGTATTTT.

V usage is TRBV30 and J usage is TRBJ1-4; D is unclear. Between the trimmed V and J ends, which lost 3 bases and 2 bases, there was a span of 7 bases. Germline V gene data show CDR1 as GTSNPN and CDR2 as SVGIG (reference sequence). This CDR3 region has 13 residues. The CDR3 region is CAWSITTNEKLFF. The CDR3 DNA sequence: TGTGCCTGGAGCATAACTACTAATGAAAAACTGTTTTTT.

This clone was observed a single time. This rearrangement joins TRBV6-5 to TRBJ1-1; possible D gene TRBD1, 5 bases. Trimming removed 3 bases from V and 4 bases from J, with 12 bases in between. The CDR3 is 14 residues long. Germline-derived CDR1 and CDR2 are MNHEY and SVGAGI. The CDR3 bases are TGTGCCAGCAGTTATTCCCAGGGAAGCACTGAAGCTTTCTTT. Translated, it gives CASSYSQGSTEAFF.

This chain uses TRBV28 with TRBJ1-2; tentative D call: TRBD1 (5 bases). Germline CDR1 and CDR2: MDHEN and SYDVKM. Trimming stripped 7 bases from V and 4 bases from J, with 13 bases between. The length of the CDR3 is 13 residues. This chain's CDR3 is CASIRQFGYGYTF. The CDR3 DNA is TGTGCCAGCATAAGACAGTTCGGCTATGGCTACACCTTC.

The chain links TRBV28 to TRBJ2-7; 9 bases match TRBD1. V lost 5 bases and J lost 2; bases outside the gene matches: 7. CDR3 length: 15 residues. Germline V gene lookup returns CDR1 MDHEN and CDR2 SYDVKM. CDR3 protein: CASSAPGQGTYEQYF. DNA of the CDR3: TGTGCCAGCAGTGCACCGGGACAGGGTACCTACGAGCAGTACTTC. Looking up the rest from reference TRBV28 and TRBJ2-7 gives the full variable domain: DVKVTQSSRYLVKRTGEKVFLECVQDMDHENMFWYRQDPGLGLRLIYFSYDVKMKEKGDIPEGYSVSREKKERFSLILESASTNQTSMYLCASSAPGQGTYEQYFGPGTRLTVT.

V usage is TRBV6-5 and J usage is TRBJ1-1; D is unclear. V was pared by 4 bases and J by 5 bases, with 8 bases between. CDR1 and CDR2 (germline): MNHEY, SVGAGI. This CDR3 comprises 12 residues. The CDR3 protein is CASSSLWTEAFF. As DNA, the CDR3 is TGTGCCAGCAGTTCCCTCTGGACTGAAGCTTTCTTT.

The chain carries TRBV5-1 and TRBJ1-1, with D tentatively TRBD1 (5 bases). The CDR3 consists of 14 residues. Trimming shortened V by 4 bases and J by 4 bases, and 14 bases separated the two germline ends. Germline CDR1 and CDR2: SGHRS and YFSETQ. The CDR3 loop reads CASSPVGRLTEAFF. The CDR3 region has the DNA TGCGCCAGCAGCCCTGTGGGGCGGCTCACTGAAGCTTTCTTT. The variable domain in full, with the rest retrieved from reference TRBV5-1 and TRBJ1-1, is KAGVTQTPRYLIKTRGQQVTLSCSPISGHRSVSWYQQTPGQGLQFLFEYFSETQRNKGNFPGRFSGRQFSNSRSEMNVSTLELGDSALYLCASSPVGRLTEAFFGQGTRLTVV.

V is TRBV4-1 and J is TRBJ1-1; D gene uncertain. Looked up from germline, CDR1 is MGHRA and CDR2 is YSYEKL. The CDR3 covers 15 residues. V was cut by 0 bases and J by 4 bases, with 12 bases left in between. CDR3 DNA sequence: TGCGCCAGCAGCCAAGAAGGAAGTGGGTCCACTGAAGCTTTCTTT. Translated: CASSQEGSGSTEAFF.

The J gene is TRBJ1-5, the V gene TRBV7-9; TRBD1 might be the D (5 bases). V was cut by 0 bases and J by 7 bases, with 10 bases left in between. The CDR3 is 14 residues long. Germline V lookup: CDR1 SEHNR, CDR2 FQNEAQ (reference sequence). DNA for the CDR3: TGTGCCAGCAGCTTAGCGGGGGACCGGCAGCCCCAGCATTTT. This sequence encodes CASSLAGDRQPQHF.

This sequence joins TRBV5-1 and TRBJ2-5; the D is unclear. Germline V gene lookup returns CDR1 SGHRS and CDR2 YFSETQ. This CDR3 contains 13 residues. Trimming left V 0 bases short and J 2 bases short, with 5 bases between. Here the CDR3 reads CASSLDKQETQYF. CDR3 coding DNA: TGCGCCAGCAGCTTGGACAAACAAGAGACCCAGTACTTC.

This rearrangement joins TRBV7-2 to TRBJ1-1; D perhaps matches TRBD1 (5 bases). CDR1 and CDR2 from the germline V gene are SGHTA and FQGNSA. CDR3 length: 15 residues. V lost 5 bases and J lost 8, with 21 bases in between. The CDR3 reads CASSPLRAGLTEAFF. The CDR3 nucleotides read TGTGCCAGCAGCCCCCTTCGGGCAGGGCTAACCGAAGCTTTCTTT.

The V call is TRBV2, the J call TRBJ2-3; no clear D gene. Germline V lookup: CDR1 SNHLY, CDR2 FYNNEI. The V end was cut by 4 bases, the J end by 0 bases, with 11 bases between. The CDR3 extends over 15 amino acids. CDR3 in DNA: TGTGCCAGCAGTGGATCCAGCCTTAGCACAGATACGCAGTATTTT. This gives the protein CASSGSSLSTDTQYF.

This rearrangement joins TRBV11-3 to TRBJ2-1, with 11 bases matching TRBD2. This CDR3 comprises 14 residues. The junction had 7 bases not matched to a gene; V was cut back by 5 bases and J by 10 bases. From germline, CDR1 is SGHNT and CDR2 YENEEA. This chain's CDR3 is CASSPGLAGAEQFF. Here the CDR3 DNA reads TGTGCCAGCAGCCCCGGACTAGCGGGTGCGGAGCAGTTCTTC. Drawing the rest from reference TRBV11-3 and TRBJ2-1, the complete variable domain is EAGVVQSPRYKIIEKKQPVAFWCNPISGHNTLYWYLQNLGQGPELLIRYENEEAVDDSQLPKDRFSAERLKGVDSTLKIQPAELGDSAVYLCASSPGLAGAEQFFGPGTRLTVL.

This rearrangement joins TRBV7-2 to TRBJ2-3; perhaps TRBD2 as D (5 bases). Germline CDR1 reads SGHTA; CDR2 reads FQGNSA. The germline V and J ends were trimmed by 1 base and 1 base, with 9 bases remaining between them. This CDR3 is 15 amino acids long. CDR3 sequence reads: CASSLGISGTDTQYF. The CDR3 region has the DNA TGTGCCAGCAGCTTAGGTATTAGCGGCACAGATACGCAGTATTTT.

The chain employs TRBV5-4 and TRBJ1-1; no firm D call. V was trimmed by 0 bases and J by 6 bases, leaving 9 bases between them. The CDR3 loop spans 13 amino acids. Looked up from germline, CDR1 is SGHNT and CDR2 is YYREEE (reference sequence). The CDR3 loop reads CASSLGVGPEAFF. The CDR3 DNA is TGTGCCAGCAGCTTGGGAGTCGGGCCTGAAGCTTTCTTT.

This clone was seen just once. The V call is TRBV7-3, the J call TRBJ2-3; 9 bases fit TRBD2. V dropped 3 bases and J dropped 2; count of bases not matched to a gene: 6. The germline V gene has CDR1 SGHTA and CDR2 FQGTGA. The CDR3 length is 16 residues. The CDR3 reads CASSFRSGGLTDTQYF. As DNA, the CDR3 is TGTGCCAGCAGCTTTCGTAGCGGGGGCCTCACAGATACGCAGTATTTT.

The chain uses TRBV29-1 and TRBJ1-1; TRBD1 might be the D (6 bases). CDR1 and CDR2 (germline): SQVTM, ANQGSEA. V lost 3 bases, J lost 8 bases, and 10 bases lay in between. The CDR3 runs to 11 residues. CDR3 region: CSVDIRGEAFF. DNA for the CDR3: TGCAGCGTTGACATCAGGGGCGAAGCTTTCTTT.